This T cell receptor beta chain stems from a study of control samples from healthy donors and cancer patients. This CDR3 comprises 14 residues. Germline V gives CDR1 MNHEY, CDR2 SVGAGI. The V end lost 6 bases, the J end lost 4 bases, and 15 bases lay between the germline ends. This clone was observed a handful of times. Libraries were prepared by immunoSEQ multiplex PCR; TCRdb keeps only in-frame clonotypes and omits some of them. The table has approximately 84,000 clones, roughly 82% seen once; the top ten hold over 7.5%. The sequenced sample consisted of blood. This receptor was taken from an older woman in good health. The V and J genes are TRBV6-5 and TRBJ2-5; either TRBD1 or TRBD2 may supply D (6 bases each). The CDR3 coding sequence is TGTGCCAGCAGGGCCCCCGGGGGCAGAGAGACCCAGTACTTC. Translating it yields CASRAPGGRETQYF.